The clone carrying this TCR beta chain appeared a few times. How the authors handled the data: It was from reference gene primer amplification that nucleated cell counts were estimated. Here immunoSEQ multiplex PCR was the method, and the copy in TCRdb shows in-frame clones only, minus some. Clone size and the V and J calls come from that table; the DNA yielded D and trimming. The sample shows 75,000 to 95,000 clones, around nine tenths of them seen only once. V lost 2 bases, J lost 8 bases, and 10 bases lay in between. The length of the CDR3 is 13 residues. Germline CDR1 SGHTA, CDR2 FQGNSA. The data belong to a study of blood T cell repertoires in COVID-19.

The sequenced material came from peripheral blood. The V call is TRBV7-2, the J call TRBJ1-3; no clear D. The clonotype was recovered from a man in his 60s with acute or convalescent COVID-19. The CDR3 nucleotides read TGTGCCAGCAGCTTAAGGGCCGGGGACACCATATATTTT. Its translation: CASSLRAGDTIYF.